The 26 T cell receptor beta chains reported below all come from one sample, sequenced in a study of blood T cells in healthy people across ages. A sample-barcoded 5' primer and a J-beta primer mix were used in a second PCR of roughly 7 to 11 cycles. One entry per CDR3 protein results from TCRdb running MiXCR on the 5' RACE reads. The sample contains 850,000 to 1,000,000 distinct CDR3 sequences, approximately 49% of which appear only once. Input material: blood. These receptors were collected from a man aged 25-40 years in good health.

The genes are TRBV6-5 and TRBJ1-1; no firm D call. The CDR3 is made up of 12 amino acids. The germline V and J ends were trimmed by 11 bases and 5 bases, with 15 bases remaining between them. Germline V gene data show CDR1 as MNHEY and CDR2 as SVGAGI. In nucleotides, the CDR3 is TGTGCCGTTTTGACGGGAGGGACTGAAGCTTTCTTT. This codes for CAVLTGGTEAFF.

To note about this clonotype: An end of the junction differs from the germline gene, which may be a read error. The genes are TRBV11-1 and TRBJ2-6; no clear D gene. Germline CDR1 and CDR2: SGHAT and FQDESV (reference sequence). This CDR3 is built from 15 residues. This chain's CDR3 is CVSSFGDSGANVLTF. The DNA for the CDR3 is TGTGTCAGCAGCTTCGGCGACTCTGGGGCCAACGTCCTGACTTTC. Variable domain in full (rest from reference TRBV11-1 and TRBJ2-6): EAEVAQSPRYKITEKSQAVAFWCDPISGHATLYWYRQILGQGPELLVQFQDESVVDDSQLPKDRFSAERLKGVDSTLKIQPAELGDSAMYLCVSSFGDSGANVLTFGAGSRLTVL.

This clonotype was seen only a few times. The rearrangement joins TRBV20-1 to TRBJ1-2; 9 bases agree with TRBD1. This CDR3 is built from 14 residues. Per germline, CDR1 DFQATT and CDR2 SNEGSKA (reference sequence). V dropped 6 bases and J dropped 4; count of bases not matched to a gene: 9. CDR3 amino acids: CSAIPGQGPYGYTF. Here the CDR3 DNA reads TGCAGTGCAATTCCGGGACAGGGCCCCTATGGCTACACCTTC.

The chain carries TRBV5-1 and TRBJ1-5; D remains unclear. The V end was cut by 1 base, the J end by 9 bases, with 11 bases between. This CDR3 is built from 13 residues. CDR1 SGHRS and CDR2 YFSETQ come from the germline V gene. The CDR3 region is CASSLYLGRPQHF. CDR3 sequence (DNA): TGCGCCAGCAGCTTGTATCTGGGTCGGCCCCAGCATTTT. Filled out from reference TRBV5-1 and TRBJ1-5, the complete variable domain reads KAGVTQTPRYLIKTRGQQVTLSCSPISGHRSVSWYQQTPGQGLQFLFEYFSETQRNKGNFPGRFSGRQFSNSRSEMNVSTLELGDSALYLCASSLYLGRPQHFGDGTRLSIL.

The J gene is TRBJ1-6, the V gene TRBV30; 9 bases fit TRBD1. This CDR3 region has 15 residues. The V segment lost 1 base and the J segment 7 bases; nucleotides outside the gene matches: 5. In germline, CDR1 is GTSNPN, CDR2 SVGIG (reference sequence). CDR3 amino acids: CAWSEGTGPNSPLHF. Written as DNA, the CDR3 is TGTGCCTGGAGTGAAGGGACAGGGCCAAATTCACCCCTCCACTTT.

V gene TRBV3-1 combines with J gene TRBJ1-6; perhaps TRBD1 as D (6 bases). Germline CDR1 LGHDT, CDR2 YNNKEL (reference sequence). The V end was cut by 5 bases, the J end by 8 bases, with 19 bases between. This CDR3 has 16 residues. The CDR3 here is CASSTPTGGGDSPLHF. The DNA for the CDR3 is TGTGCCAGCAGCACCCCTACAGGCGGGGGCGATTCACCCCTCCACTTT. Together with reference TRBV3-1 and TRBJ1-6, the CDR3 gives the full variable domain: DTAVSQTPKYLVTQMGNDKSIKCEQNLGHDTMYWYKQDSKKFLKIMFSYNNKELIINETVPNRFSPKSPDKAHLNLHINSLELGDSAVYFCASSTPTGGGDSPLHFGNGTRLTVT.

There are a few counts of this clonotype. This rearrangement joins TRBV29-1 to TRBJ2-7; D is uncertain. CDR1 is SQVTM, CDR2 ANQGSEA, per germline. The V end was cut by 4 bases, the J end by 0 bases, with 7 bases between. CDR3 length: 12 amino acids. CDR3 sequence: CSVVALSYEQYF. The CDR3 bases are TGCAGCGTTGTCGCCCTCTCCTACGAGCAGTACTTC.

Here the CDR3 reads CASSRYFTSGGANTGELFF. CDR3 coding DNA: TGTGCCAGCAGTCGCTACTTCACTAGCGGGGGGGCGAACACCGGGGAGCTGTTTTTT. The chain carries TRBV28 and TRBJ2-2; the match to TRBD2 covers 13 bases. Trimming removed 5 bases from V and 0 bases from J; junction bases left unmatched: 9. The CDR3 has 19 residues. CDR1 MDHEN and CDR2 SYDVKM come from the germline V gene.

The V and J genes are TRBV2 and TRBJ2-1; perhaps TRBD1 as D (5 bases). The CDR3 length is 16 residues. Germline V gives CDR1 SNHLY, CDR2 FYNNEI. Trimming left V 0 bases short and J 0 bases short, with 9 bases between. CDR3: CASSEAGLLSYNEQFF. CDR3 DNA sequence: TGTGCCAGCAGTGAAGCGGGGCTACTCTCCTACAATGAGCAGTTCTTC.

CDR3: CASSFYLGGGSGTDTQYF. In DNA form, the CDR3 reads TGTGCCAGCAGTTTCTACTTAGGGGGGGGGTCGGGGACAGATACGCAGTATTTT. V usage is TRBV12-3 or TRBV12-4 and J usage is TRBJ2-3; D may be TRBD2 (7 bases). The CDR3 sequence is 18 residues long. Trimming stripped 3 bases from V and 3 bases from J, with 22 bases between.

As for this clonotype: A read error may produce the germline difference seen at one junction end. J is TRBJ1-5 and V is TRBV7-2; D not resolved. There are 15 residues in the CDR3. Germline V gene lookup returns CDR1 SGHTA and CDR2 FQGNSA. The CDR3 region has the DNA TGTGCCCGCAGCTTATCCGATCTAGGCAATCAGCCCCAGCATTTT. Its protein product is CARSLSDLGNQPQHF.

This clonotype has only a few counts. The chain uses TRBV20-1 and TRBJ2-7; TRBD1 aligns across 8 bases. After removal of 6 bases from V and 2 bases from J, the junction contained 9 bases not matched to a gene. CDR1 and CDR2 (germline): DFQATT, SNEGSKA (reference sequence). The CDR3 length is 14 residues. The CDR3 loop reads CSAADRVITYEQYF. CDR3 sequence (DNA): TGCAGTGCGGCGGACAGGGTTATCACCTACGAGCAGTACTTC.

This rearrangement joins TRBV30 to TRBJ1-1; the D gene is possibly TRBD1 (6 bases). The CDR3 consists of 11 residues. Germline loops: CDR1 GTSNPN, CDR2 SVGIG (reference sequence). The V end lost 0 bases, the J end lost 13 bases, and 12 bases lay between the germline ends. The CDR3 nucleotides read TGTGCCTGGAGTGTGACGGGGGGCGGTTTCTTT. The encoded protein is CAWSVTGGGFF.

The CDR3 coding sequence is TGTGCCAGCAGTGCGGACAGACTCAGCACAGATACGCAGTATTTT. It is translated as CASSADRLSTDTQYF. The V call is TRBV28, the J call TRBJ2-3; tentatively, D is TRBD1 (6 bases). Germline V gives CDR1 MDHEN, CDR2 SYDVKM. V was cut by 5 bases and J by 0 bases, with 12 bases left in between. CDR3 length equals 15 residues.

This clonotype was recorded a few times. The chain links TRBV18 to TRBJ2-7; D gene unclear. This CDR3 spans 15 amino acids. The ends were cut back, 6 bases at V and 0 bases at J, with 15 bases in the middle. Germline V lookup: CDR1 KGHSH, CDR2 LQKENI. This CDR3 reads CASSPNQVASYEQYF. In DNA form, the CDR3 reads TGTGCCAGCTCCCCAAATCAGGTAGCCTCCTACGAGCAGTACTTC.

This rearrangement joins TRBV10-3 to TRBJ2-4; the D gene is possibly TRBD2 (7 bases). The J call is doubtful: the DNA matches TRBJ2-7 better. The CDR3 extends over 15 amino acids. CDR1 and CDR2 (germline): ENHRY, SYGVKD. The CDR3 DNA reads TGTGCCATCAGTGAGAGGGGGGGGTCCATCTACGAGCAGTACTTC. Translation: CAISERGGSIYEQYF.

This clonotype was found a few times. The chain has TRBV20-1 and TRBJ1-1, with D possibly matching TRBD1 (5 bases). CDR3 length equals 15 residues. Germline CDR1 DFQATT, CDR2 SNEGSKA (reference sequence). Trimming left V 6 bases short and J 0 bases short, with 17 bases between. The CDR3 DNA reads TGCAGTGCCAGGGCAGGGATAGCCATGAACACTGAAGCTTTCTTT. Translated, it gives CSARAGIAMNTEAFF.

The sample holds one count of this clonotype. The chain couples TRBV5-1 to TRBJ2-3; D remains unclear. CDR1 and CDR2 from the germline V gene are SGHRS and YFSETQ. V was trimmed by 0 bases and J by 4 bases, leaving 12 bases between them. This CDR3 is 15 amino acids long. The DNA for the CDR3 is TGCGCCAGCAGCTTGGCCCCGGCTCCCGCAGATACGCAGTATTTT. Translating it yields CASSLAPAPADTQYF.

J is TRBJ2-7 and V is TRBV4-2, with D unclear. Near its end, the DNA agrees better with TRBJ2-5, so the J call may be wrong. CDR1 and CDR2 (germline): LGHNA, YNFKEQ. This CDR3 has 13 amino acids. The CDR3 reads CASSHPEKETQYF. CDR3 nucleotides: TGTGCCAGCAGCCACCCAGAGAAGGAGACCCAGTACTTC.

This clonotype was seen only a few times. The V gene is TRBV12-3 or TRBV12-4, the J gene TRBJ1-2, with D uncertain. The CDR3 spans 16 residues. V lost 7 bases and J 2 bases, leaving 20 bases between the germline ends. The CDR3 DNA follows: TGTGCCAGCACCATGTGGCTACTTGAACCCAACTATGGCTACACCTTC. Translating gives CASTMWLLEPNYGYTF.

This clonotype was detected only a few times. Here the CDR3 reads CASRQGQGGYYEQYF. CDR3 DNA: TGTGCCAGCAGACAAGGACAGGGCGGGTACTACGAGCAGTACTTC. The chain uses TRBV2 and TRBJ2-4, with 8 positions matching TRBD1. The tail of the sequence fits TRBJ2-7 better, so the J call may be wrong. This CDR3 is 15 amino acids long. Looked up from germline, CDR1 is SNHLY and CDR2 is FYNNEI.

The V and J genes are TRBV27 and TRBJ2-3; 8 positions match TRBD2. CDR3 length: 15 residues. V lost 8 bases, J lost 2 bases, and 9 bases stayed unmatched. In germline, CDR1 is MNHEY, CDR2 SMNVEV (reference sequence). The CDR3 here is CASFTPGLVTDTQYF. As DNA, the CDR3 is TGTGCCAGCTTTACTCCGGGACTAGTCACAGATACGCAGTATTTT.

This chain uses TRBV5-1 with TRBJ2-1; D not resolved. The CDR3 covers 14 residues. Germline V lookup: CDR1 SGHRS, CDR2 YFSETQ. Trimming removed 4 bases at V and 7 bases at J, with 15 bases between. The CDR3 reads CASSMEPQVNEQFF. The CDR3 region has the DNA TGCGCCAGCAGCATGGAACCGCAAGTTAATGAGCAGTTCTTC.

In its sample, this clonotype was seen a few times. This rearrangement joins TRBV29-1 to TRBJ1-1; D gene uncertain. From germline, CDR1 is SQVTM and CDR2 ANQGSEA. The CDR3 loop spans 13 amino acids. V dropped 3 bases and J dropped 5 bases, with 13 bases sitting between them. CDR3 bases: TGCAGCGTTGATGTACCGGGGTGGACTGAAGCTTTCTTT. Its protein is CSVDVPGWTEAFF.

This sequence joins TRBV4-1 and TRBJ2-7; 9 bases are a match to TRBD2. V was pared by 7 bases and J by 0 bases, with 10 bases of the junction left unmatched. CDR1 MGHRA and CDR2 YSYEKL come from the germline V gene. This CDR3 region has 16 residues. CDR3 region: CASIHSASGDSYEQYF. The CDR3 DNA follows: TGCGCCAGCATCCACTCGGCTAGCGGGGACTCCTACGAGCAGTACTTC.

This sequence joins TRBV12-3 or TRBV12-4 and TRBJ2-7, with D unresolved. The CDR3 is 14 amino acids. Trimming pared 3 bases from V and 2 bases from J, leaving 11 bases between. The CDR3 nucleotides are TGTGCCAGCAGTTTTGGGCAGCAGACCTACGAGCAGTACTTC. Translated: CASSFGQQTYEQYF.